This T cell receptor beta chain originates from a study of T cells in Graves' hyperthyroidism and ophthalmopathy (dated by TCRdb to between 2019 and 2020). Concerning the study at large: Peripheral blood was sampled at the time of initial diagnosis, prior to any treatment. To identify distinguishing TCR V-J signatures, a discovery cohort of about 100 patients was used, comprising 40 to 45 with Graves' ophthalmopathy and 57 with stable Graves' hyperthyroidism. An independent validation cohort of around 20 hyperthyroidism patients and about 16 patients who later progressed to ophthalmopathy tested prospective prediction of ophthalmopathy. The 85 to 100 discovery patients were divided at random into training and test sets in a 7:3 ratio. The study also compared thyroid tissue and blood T-cell repertoires from roughly 6 Graves' hyperthyroidism patients. After blood sampling, hyperthyroidism patients were treated with methimazole at a starting dose of 30 mg daily, and ophthalmopathy patients were treated with high-dose intravenous methylprednisolone. The paper describes TCR Vbeta CDR3 sequencing of about 140 peripheral blood samples, made up of fewer than 50 ophthalmopathy patients, around 73 hyperthyroidism patients and 17 progressor patients. What the work shows at the level of the full study, not this receptor alone: During validation, the model predicted progression to ophthalmopathy a median of roughly 7.1 months ahead of onset, with around 65% sensitivity and roughly 72% specificity. Blood samples also contained most of the expanded thyroid clonotypes (frequency above 0.001), which suggests that blood repertoires may reflect thyroid immune responses. No statistical method was used to set the sample size in advance, and investigators knew the group allocation. In cross-validation, a model built on a 13 V-J signature told ophthalmopathy apart from stable hyperthyroidism with roughly 87% sensitivity and around 83% specificity, and in testing the same model reached 80%/75%.

The CDR3 sequence holds 13 residues, the cysteine and phenylalanine included. The kept DNA is CDR3 alone, 39 bases in frame from the first base. CDR1 and CDR2 were assigned from the germline V gene (reference sequence) as SGHKS and YYEKEE. V was cut back by 4 bases and J by 6 bases, leaving a gap of 11 bases between them. The TCR beta CDR3 regions were amplified from the RNA transcripts. The first round of RT-PCR for the TCR CDR3 was performed with the HTBI primer set and the Qiagen OneStep RT-PCR kit. A second multiplex PCR round built the libraries, followed by size selection and purification. The libraries were sequenced on an Illumina HiSeq2000 using paired-end 100 bp reads. As for the original processing: SOAPnuke was used to process the raw data, removing reads that contained adapters or uncalled bases, had a mean Phred below 15, or lacked an exact match to the constant primer or identifier. High-quality paired reads were merged with COPE v1.2.5, and unique nucleotide sequences were defined as clonotypes. MiTCR v1.1 was used to align the clonotypes against IMGT TRBV, TRBD and TRBJ reference segments. The analysis included only V-J combinations with a frequency above 0.0001, which together covered 99% to 99.2% of the repertoires. The TCS score was defined as F50 (clonal expansion) divided by E x V (chaos), with BLOSUM62-based TCRdist calculated between CDR3 peptides within each V-J. Welch's t-statistics and random forest reduced around 520 V-J features to some 14, which were used in a naive Bayes classifier (R e1071). TCRdb passed the public sequencing reads through fastp at Q25 and MiXCR, retaining productive beta sequences. Under each unique CDR3 protein, matching rows form one entry showing the most common genes and DNA. TCRdb, rather than the study authors, made the V and J calls. The sample table records some 360,000 distinct CDR3 sequences; about 15% of these occur just once. The top ten hold around 10% of the sample.

This clonotype has ten or more counts. Its antigen specificity is not known. No quality values exist for individual bases; no much larger clone is one base distant. Stable Graves' hyperthyroidism was defined as no progression to ophthalmopathy during 18 months of follow-up. Hyperthyroidism patients were newly diagnosed, with disease duration under 2 months, and aged 18 to 65 years. Exclusion was applied to patients with uncontrolled infections, other autoimmune diseases, pregnancy or lactation. Diagnoses were established on the basis of clinical symptoms, serum thyroxine and TRAb, thyroid ultrasound, and orbital computed tomography. PBMCs were separated from around 9.1 ml of fresh peripheral blood using Ficoll-Paque density gradient centrifugation. Trizol reagent was used to extract total RNA, and RNA quality was then checked on an Agilent 2100 Bioanalyzer.

Sequences were obtained from blood. Here the chain combines TRBV5-5 and TRBJ2-1; a confident D gene designation cannot be given. The sequence was collected from a woman in her fifties or sixties with Graves' hyperthyroidism. The encoded CDR3 is CASSDGPFNEQFF. The DNA sequence is as follows: TGTGCCAGCAGCGATGGACCTTTCAATGAGCAGTTCTTC. Reference TRBV5-5 and TRBJ2-1 genes cover what lies past the CDR3, so the full variable domain is DAGVTQSPTHLIKTRGQQVTLRCSPISGHKSVSWYQQVLGQGPQFIFQYYEKEERGRGNFPDRFSARQFPNYSSELNVNALLLGDSALYLCASSDGPFNEQFFGPGTRLTVL.